A selection of T cell receptor beta chains follows, all from one sample in a study of cytomegalovirus exposure and HLA in healthy donors. The data were produced by immunoSEQ multiplex PCR, yet TCRdb's version contains in-frame clones alone and is incomplete. This sample yields 150,000 to 200,000 clones, of which about 85% are seen a single time; 1.6% belongs to the top ten. Input material: PBMCs. These receptors came from a woman aged 45-65 years in good health and CMV-seronegative. Each CDR3 is given with its conserved first and last residue. A D gene is named only where the DNA matches it firmly. Clone size is stated in some rows and not others, as once, few, many or a class when expanded.

v_call: TRBV28; d_call: NA; clone_size: few; j_call: TRBJ1-5; cdr3_aa: CASSLEGQPQHF; cdr3_nt: TGTGCCAGCAGTTTGGAGGGACAGCCCCAGCATTTT
v_call: TRBV7-2; d_call: NA; clone_size: NA; j_call: TRBJ2-1; cdr3_aa: CASSFATSGFYNEQFF; cdr3_nt: TGTGCCAGCAGCTTCGCCACCAGCGGGTTCTACAATGAGCAGTTCTTC
v_call: TRBV27; d_call: NA; clone_size: NA; j_call: TRBJ2-4; cdr3_aa: CASSFRTTLGGVAKNIQYF; cdr3_nt: TGTGCCAGCAGTTTTAGGACCACTCTAGGGGGAGTAGCCAAAAACATTCAGTACTTC
v_call: TRBV15; d_call: TRBD1; clone_size: NA; j_call: TRBJ2-5; cdr3_aa: CATSKEGQGRPETQYF; cdr3_nt: TGTGCCACCAGCAAGGAGGGACAGGGGAGGCCAGAGACCCAGTACTTC
v_call: TRBV9; d_call: TRBD1; clone_size: NA; j_call: TRBJ2-5; cdr3_aa: CASSVGDRGVQETQYF; cdr3_nt: TGTGCCAGCAGCGTCGGGGACAGGGGGGTCCAAGAGACCCAGTACTTC
v_call: TRBV14; d_call: NA; clone_size: NA; j_call: TRBJ1-1; cdr3_aa: CASSPPPGHGDTEAFF; cdr3_nt: TGTGCCAGCAGCCCCCCCCCGGGACATGGAGACACTGAAGCTTTCTTT
v_call: TRBV5-1; d_call: NA; clone_size: NA; j_call: TRBJ2-7; cdr3_aa: CASSVQGSGYEQYF; cdr3_nt: TGCGCCAGCAGCGTGCAGGGATCGGGCTACGAGCAGTACTTC
v_call: TRBV5-1; d_call: NA; clone_size: few; j_call: TRBJ1-2; cdr3_aa: CASSLGPTQNYGYTF; cdr3_nt: TGCGCCAGCAGCTTGGGGCCGACACAGAACTATGGCTACACCTTC
v_call: TRBV6-6; d_call: TRBD1; clone_size: NA; j_call: TRBJ2-7; cdr3_aa: CASSRATGANEQYF; cdr3_nt: TGTGCCAGCAGTAGGGCGACAGGGGCGAACGAGCAGTACTTC
v_call: TRBV5-6; d_call: NA; clone_size: NA; j_call: TRBJ2-1; cdr3_aa: CASSLGTARYNEQFF; cdr3_nt: TGTGCCAGCAGCTTGGGTACAGCCCGCTACAATGAGCAGTTCTTC
v_call: TRBV9; d_call: TRBD2; clone_size: NA; j_call: TRBJ2-1; cdr3_aa: CASSASLAVSYNEQFF; cdr3_nt: TGTGCCAGCAGCGCCTCCCTAGCGGTATCCTACAATGAGCAGTTCTTC
v_call: TRBV7-2; d_call: TRBD2; clone_size: NA; j_call: TRBJ2-1; cdr3_aa: CASRPTSGSLYEQFF; cdr3_nt: TGTGCCAGCAGGCCTACTAGCGGGAGTTTATATGAGCAGTTCTTC
v_call: TRBV27; d_call: NA; clone_size: NA; j_call: TRBJ2-7; cdr3_aa: CASRGGYGQYF; cdr3_nt: TGTGCCAGCCGAGGGGGATATGGGCAGTACTTC
v_call: TRBV7-2; d_call: NA; clone_size: NA; j_call: TRBJ1-5; cdr3_aa: CASSLGGVRGPQHF; cdr3_nt: TGTGCCAGCAGCTTAGGGGGGGTCCGGGGGCCCCAGCATTTT
v_call: TRBV30; d_call: NA; clone_size: NA; j_call: TRBJ1-1; cdr3_aa: CAWSPSRDTEAFF; cdr3_nt: TGTGCCTGGAGCCCCTCGAGGGACACTGAAGCTTTCTTT
v_call: TRBV28; d_call: NA; clone_size: NA; j_call: TRBJ1-1; cdr3_aa: CASSLGGARVDTEAFF; cdr3_nt: TGTGCCAGCAGTTTGGGCGGGGCGCGAGTTGACACTGAAGCTTTCTTT
v_call: TRBV7-9; d_call: NA; clone_size: NA; j_call: TRBJ2-5; cdr3_aa: CASSLGQRGQETQYF; cdr3_nt: TGTGCCAGCAGTCTTGGACAGAGGGGGCAAGAGACCCAGTACTTC
v_call: TRBV7-8; d_call: TRBD2; clone_size: once; j_call: TRBJ2-1; cdr3_aa: CASSSRGIRSIEQFF; cdr3_nt: TGTGCCAGCAGCTCGCGGGGGATAAGGAGTATTGAGCAGTTCTTC
v_call: TRBV4-3; d_call: NA; clone_size: NA; j_call: TRBJ1-2; cdr3_aa: CASSQEGARVYNYGYTF; cdr3_nt: TGCGCCAGCAGCCAAGAAGGGGCAAGAGTTTATAACTATGGCTACACCTTC
v_call: TRBV6-6; d_call: TRBD1; clone_size: few; j_call: TRBJ1-2; cdr3_aa: CASSDREPYYGYTF; cdr3_nt: TGTGCCAGCAGTGACAGGGAGCCCTACTATGGCTACACCTTC
v_call: TRBV5-6; d_call: NA; clone_size: NA; j_call: TRBJ1-4; cdr3_aa: CASARGGLNEKLFF; cdr3_nt: TGTGCCAGCGCCCGGGGGGGGCTTAATGAAAAACTGTTTTTT
v_call: TRBV29-1; d_call: NA; clone_size: NA; j_call: TRBJ1-2; cdr3_aa: CSVSANYGYTF; cdr3_nt: TGCAGCGTTTCAGCTAACTATGGCTACACCTTC
v_call: TRBV5-6; d_call: TRBD2; clone_size: NA; j_call: TRBJ2-5; cdr3_aa: CASSLEASGRSSETQYF; cdr3_nt: TGTGCCAGCAGCTTGGAAGCTAGCGGGAGATCGTCAGAGACCCAGTACTTC
v_call: TRBV5-5; d_call: NA; clone_size: NA; j_call: TRBJ1-2; cdr3_aa: CASSNRNTNYGYTF; cdr3_nt: TGTGCCAGCAGCAACAGGAACACTAACTATGGCTACACCTTC
v_call: TRBV7-2; d_call: NA; clone_size: NA; j_call: TRBJ2-2; cdr3_aa: CASSIVSGDAGELFF; cdr3_nt: TGTGCCAGCAGCATAGTTTCGGGAGATGCCGGGGAGCTGTTTTTT
v_call: TRBV27; d_call: TRBD1; clone_size: NA; j_call: TRBJ1-1; cdr3_aa: CASSALMGQGMNTEAFF; cdr3_nt: TGTGCCAGCAGCGCCTTGATGGGACAGGGGATGAACACTGAAGCTTTCTTT
v_call: TRBV6-5; d_call: TRBD1; clone_size: NA; j_call: TRBJ1-2; cdr3_aa: CASSPRGTGNYGYTF; cdr3_nt: TGTGCCAGCAGCCCACGAGGGACAGGCAACTATGGCTACACCTTC
v_call: TRBV2; d_call: NA; clone_size: few; j_call: TRBJ2-2; cdr3_aa: CASQERGPDSTGELFF; cdr3_nt: TGTGCCAGCCAGGAAAGGGGCCCCGACAGTACCGGGGAGCTGTTTTTT
v_call: TRBV28; d_call: TRBD2; clone_size: few; j_call: TRBJ2-1; cdr3_aa: CASSLLGLAGGVFF; cdr3_nt: TGTGCCAGCAGTTTACTGGGACTAGCGGGAGGGGTTTTCTTC
v_call: TRBV18; d_call: TRBD1; clone_size: NA; j_call: TRBJ1-3; cdr3_aa: CASSPRAGGSSGNTIYF; cdr3_nt: TGTGCCAGCTCACCAAGGGCAGGGGGCAGCTCTGGAAACACCATATATTTT
v_call: TRBV7-6; d_call: TRBD1; clone_size: NA; j_call: TRBJ1-1; cdr3_aa: CASSLGAYRGIFTEAFF; cdr3_nt: TGTGCCAGCAGCTTGGGGGCCTACAGGGGCATTTTCACTGAAGCTTTCTTT
v_call: TRBV7-2; d_call: NA; clone_size: NA; j_call: TRBJ2-5; cdr3_aa: CASSLPGKETQYF; cdr3_nt: TGTGCCAGCAGCTTACCAGGGAAAGAGACCCAGTACTTC
v_call: TRBV27; d_call: TRBD2; clone_size: NA; j_call: TRBJ2-2; cdr3_aa: CASRSGGTGELFF; cdr3_nt: TGTGCCAGCAGGTCGGGGGGAACCGGGGAGCTGTTTTTT
v_call: TRBV1; d_call: NA; clone_size: NA; j_call: TRBJ2-7; cdr3_aa: CALAGTSYEQYF; cdr3_nt: TGCGCACTAGCGGGCACATCCTACGAGCAGTACTTC
v_call: TRBV27; d_call: NA; clone_size: NA; j_call: TRBJ2-7; cdr3_aa: CASSFQEHEQYF; cdr3_nt: TGTGCCAGCAGTTTTCAGGAACACGAGCAGTACTTC
v_call: TRBV18; d_call: TRBD1; clone_size: NA; j_call: TRBJ2-4; cdr3_aa: CASSPRNPGTGSKNIQYF; cdr3_nt: TGTGCCAGCTCACCAAGGAACCCCGGGACAGGGAGCAAAAACATTCAGTACTTC
v_call: TRBV29-1; d_call: NA; clone_size: NA; j_call: TRBJ2-7; cdr3_aa: CSVEGASYEQYF; cdr3_nt: TGCAGCGTTGAGGGGGCATCCTACGAGCAGTACTTC
v_call: TRBV28; d_call: NA; clone_size: few; j_call: TRBJ1-5; cdr3_aa: CASSLWGGGNQPQHF; cdr3_nt: TGTGCCAGCAGCCTGTGGGGCGGCGGCAATCAGCCCCAGCATTTT